Each of the 8 T cell receptor beta chains below was sequenced from the same sample in a study of cytomegalovirus exposure and HLA in healthy donors. Amplification used 60 Vbeta primers and 13 Jbeta primers. Clones were sequenced by immunoSEQ multiplex PCR, and TCRdb holds only the in-frame ones, with some missing. The table lists 150,000 to 200,000 clones, over 80% of them singletons, with 2% to 2.5% in the top ten. The sample taken for sequencing was PBMCs. The receptors derive from a male donor in good health and CMV-seronegative.

The chain has TRBV7-9 and TRBJ1-6; 10 nucleotides line up with TRBD1. V gave up 5 bases and J gave up 8 bases; unmatched junction bases: 3. There are 14 residues in the CDR3. The germline V gene encodes CDR1 SEHNR and CDR2 FQNEAQ (reference sequence). This CDR3 is CASSVGQGHSPLHF. The CDR3 region has the DNA TGTGCCAGCAGCGTGGGACAGGGGCATTCACCCCTCCACTTT.

This rearrangement joins TRBV6-1 to TRBJ2-4; maybe TRBD2 (6 bases). Trimming stripped 1 base from V and 7 bases from J, with 17 bases between. This CDR3 has 16 residues. CDR1 is MNHNS, CDR2 SASEGT, per germline. The CDR3 protein is CASSEVGAGTANIQYF. CDR3 coding DNA: TGTGCCAGCAGTGAAGTAGGGGCCGGGACTGCCAACATTCAGTACTTC.

The J gene is TRBJ2-3, the V gene TRBV5-4, with D perhaps TRBD1 (6 bases). V was cut by 5 bases and J by 6 bases, with 13 bases left in between. This CDR3 region has 13 residues. The germline V gene encodes CDR1 SGHNT and CDR2 YYREEE (reference sequence). DNA of the CDR3: TGTGCCAGCAGTTCCAGGACAGCGGATACGCAGTATTTT. This encodes CASSSRTADTQYF.

This chain uses TRBV27 with TRBJ2-7; 10 bases line up with TRBD1. Per germline, CDR1 MNHEY and CDR2 SMNVEV (reference sequence). V was pared by 2 bases and J by 1 base, with 5 bases of the junction left unmatched. The CDR3 length is 16 residues. The CDR3 spells CASSLDRGQASYEQYF. The CDR3 coding sequence is TGTGCCAGCAGTTTAGACAGGGGGCAAGCATCCTACGAGCAGTACTTC.

J is TRBJ2-7 and V is TRBV5-1; 9 bases match TRBD1. This CDR3 region has 13 residues. Per the germline V gene, CDR1 is SGHRS and CDR2 is YFSETQ. V lost 7 bases to trimming and J lost 2 bases; unmatched junction nucleotides: 4. Written as DNA, the CDR3 is TGCGCCAGCGGCCGGGACAGGGCCTACGAGCAGTACTTC. This translates into CASGRDRAYEQYF.

The chain couples TRBV6-5 to TRBJ2-1; 9 nucleotides agree with TRBD2. Germline CDR1 and CDR2: MNHEY and SVGAGI. This CDR3 is built from 15 residues. After removal of 5 bases from V and 4 bases from J, the junction contained 6 bases not matched to a gene. DNA for the CDR3: TGTGCCAGCAGTCTTAGCGGGGGCCTTTACAATGAGCAGTTCTTC. As protein: CASSLSGGLYNEQFF.

This clone was counted once. This chain uses TRBV7-8 with TRBJ2-1; a weak D match, TRBD1 (6 bases). CDR1 SGHVS and CDR2 FQNEAQ come from the germline V gene. This CDR3 contains 12 residues. The ends were cut back, 3 bases at V and 15 bases at J, with 15 bases in the middle. The DNA of the CDR3 is TGTGCCAGCAGCTTGGTGGCAGGGGAAGGGTTCTTC. Residues: CASSLVAGEGFF.

The rearrangement joins TRBV6-1 to TRBJ2-2; TRBD1 might be the D (5 bases). CDR3 length equals 14 residues. Trimming removed 3 bases from V and 5 bases from J, with 10 bases in between. In germline, CDR1 is MNHNS, CDR2 SASEGT. The CDR3 reads CASSELTVTGELFF. CDR3 in DNA: TGTGCCAGCAGTGAGTTGACAGTTACCGGGGAGCTGTTTTTT.